A single sample is the source of the 5 T cell receptor beta chains below, sequenced in a study of blood T cells in healthy people across ages. A J-beta primer mix and a sample-barcoded 5' primer were used in a second PCR of roughly 7 to 12 cycles. Via MiXCR, TCRdb re-called the 5' RACE reads, giving one row per CDR3 protein. The repertoire holds almost 300,000 distinct CDR3 sequences, with roughly a quarter as singletons. The sample consisted of blood. These receptors all stem from a woman in her sixties or seventies in good health.

In DNA form, the CDR3 reads TGCAGTGCTAGAGATTTTAGCGGGGGGCTTTACAATGAGCAGTTCTTC. It translates to CSARDFSGGLYNEQFF. The chain uses TRBV20-1 and TRBJ2-1; 10 bases agree with TRBD2. Germline CDR1 is DFQATT and CDR2 is SNEGSKA (reference sequence). V gave up 0 bases and J gave up 4 bases; unmatched junction bases: 6. CDR3 size: 16 residues.

The chain carries TRBV4-1 and TRBJ2-7; 13 bases align to TRBD2. The DNA end is more similar to TRBJ2-1, so the J call may be wrong. The germline gives CDR1 MGHRA, CDR2 YSYEKL. The CDR3 consists of 16 residues. The CDR3 nucleotides read TGCGCCAGCAGCCTTAGGGGGACTAGCGGGATCGATGAGCAGTTCTTC. Its translation: CASSLRGTSGIDEQFF.

The rearrangement joins TRBV19 to TRBJ2-6, with TRBD1 identical over 9 bases. CDR1 is LNHDA, CDR2 SQIVND, per germline (reference sequence). V was clipped by 3 bases and J by 0 bases; unmatched bases: 15. The CDR3 has 21 residues. The DNA for the CDR3 is TGTGCCAGTAGTATGCCTCTGGGACAGGGCCTCTTGAGCTCTGGGGCCAACGTCCTGACTTTC. Residues: CASSMPLGQGLLSSGANVLTF.

The chain has TRBV14 and TRBJ2-1, with TRBD1 as a possible D gene (6 bases). The CDR3 totals 16 residues. Germline V gene data show CDR1 as SGHDN and CDR2 as FVKESK. Trimming cost V 4 bases and J 4 bases, with 17 bases left between them. For the CDR3, the DNA is TGTGCCAGCAGCCCCCTGGACAGCCACAAATACAATGAGCAGTTCTTC. Translated: CASSPLDSHKYNEQFF.

The table lists this clonotype with a few counts. The chain uses TRBV28 and TRBJ1-1; 8 bases are a match to TRBD1. In germline, CDR1 is MDHEN, CDR2 SYDVKM. The CDR3 is made up of 14 amino acids. The V gene end was trimmed by 5 bases and the J gene end by 7 bases; junction bases not matched to a gene: 9. The CDR3 sequence: CASSPNRGRDEAFF. The CDR3, as DNA: TGTGCCAGCAGTCCTAACAGGGGGAGGGATGAAGCTTTCTTT.